One and the same sample provided the 26 T cell receptor beta chains below, sequenced in a study of blood T cells in healthy people across ages. For the second PCR, which ran for roughly 6 to 11 cycles, a sample-barcoded 5' primer and a J-beta primer mix were used. Using its own MiXCR run on the 5' RACE reads, TCRdb lists one record per CDR3 protein. Of 900,000 to 950,000 distinct CDR3 sequences listed, under 35% are singletons. This same sample was also part of a study on T cells of mothers and their children.

Sample: blood. The receptors stem from a woman aged 40 to 50 in good health.

This chain links TRBV2 with TRBJ1-2; unclear D gene. CDR3 size: 13 residues. Germline CDR1 is SNHLY and CDR2 is FYNNEI. Trimming stripped 10 bases from V and 1 base from J, with 13 bases between. The CDR3 sequence: CATILQLNYGYTF. The CDR3, as DNA: TGTGCCACCATACTACAGCTTAACTATGGCTACACCTTC.

Only a few counts were recorded for this clonotype. A clone one base away is much larger, so this may be a read error. V and J are TRBV5-1 and TRBJ2-1, with 7 bases matching TRBD2. TRBJ2-7 explains the end of the DNA better; the J call may be wrong. CDR3 size: 16 residues. Germline lookup yields CDR1 SGHRS and CDR2 YFSETQ. The CDR3 bases are TGCGCCAGCAGCTTGGCCCTTTTTAGCGGGTACAATGAGCAGTACTTC. Amino acids: CASSLALFSGYNEQYF.

V usage is TRBV28 and J usage is TRBJ1-5; D call uncertain. The germline V and J ends were trimmed by 6 bases and 0 bases, with 15 bases remaining between them. The CDR3 totals 16 residues. Looked up from germline, CDR1 is MDHEN and CDR2 is SYDVKM. In DNA form, the CDR3 reads TGTGCCAGCAGGGCTGCCCGGCGGGGTAGCAATCAGCCCCAGCATTTT. Its protein is CASRAARRGSNQPQHF.

The chain is built from TRBV7-2 and TRBJ2-1, with TRBD2 matching 13 bases. Unmatched junction bases numbered 6, after V lost 2 bases and J lost 5 bases. The CDR3 is made up of 17 amino acids. CDR1 is SGHTA, CDR2 FQGNSA, per germline. For the CDR3, the DNA is TGTGCCAGCAGCTTATCTGGGACTAGCGGGATAAACAATGAGCAGTTCTTC. It codes for CASSLSGTSGINNEQFF.

The rearrangement links TRBV4-3 to TRBJ2-3, with 9 bases fitting TRBD2. This CDR3 has 16 residues. Germline CDR1 is LGHNA and CDR2 is YSLEER. The junction had 2 bases not matched to a gene; V was cut back by 0 bases and J by 1 base. The CDR3 is CASSQEGGGGTDTQYF. DNA for the CDR3: TGCGCCAGCAGCCAAGAAGGCGGGGGGGGCACAGATACGCAGTATTTT.

This chain joins TRBV5-1 and TRBJ2-2, with 13 bases matching TRBD2. V dropped 3 bases and J dropped 5; count of bases not matched to a gene: 1. Germline lookup yields CDR1 SGHRS and CDR2 YFSETQ. The CDR3 totals 15 residues. Here the CDR3 DNA reads TGCGCCAGCAGCTCGGGACTAGCGGGGACCGGGGAGCTGTTTTTT. Translation: CASSSGLAGTGELFF. The variable domain in full, with the rest retrieved from reference TRBV5-1 and TRBJ2-2, is KAGVTQTPRYLIKTRGQQVTLSCSPISGHRSVSWYQQTPGQGLQFLFEYFSETQRNKGNFPGRFSGRQFSNSRSEMNVSTLELGDSALYLCASSSGLAGTGELFFGEGSRLTVL.

This clonotype has at least ten counts. The gene calls are TRBV3-1 and TRBJ2-7, with D uncertain. The CDR3 runs 12 residues. Trimming stripped 4 bases from V and 3 bases from J, with 7 bases between. From germline, CDR1 is LGHDT and CDR2 YNNKEL (reference sequence). CDR3 nucleotides: TGTGCCAGCAGCCGAGAAGGCTACGAGCAGTACTTC. Its protein is CASSREGYEQYF.

V gene TRBV7-8 combines with J gene TRBJ2-7; perhaps TRBD2 as D (7 bases). The V and J ends lost 4 bases and 2 bases respectively, with 24 bases between them. The CDR3 has 18 residues. Per germline, CDR1 SGHVS and CDR2 FQNEAQ. CDR3 protein: CASSSGGRGQGSPYEQYF. Here the CDR3 DNA reads TGTGCCAGCAGCTCCGGTGGGAGGGGACAAGGCTCACCCTACGAGCAGTACTTC.

This clonotype was detected only a few times. This may stem from a read error, because a much larger clone lies one nucleotide away. The chain has TRBV7-8 and TRBJ2-1; 7 nucleotides agree with TRBD1. V shed 5 bases and J 3 bases; nucleotides not matched to a gene: 10. Germline CDR1 and CDR2: SGHVS and FQNEAQ. This CDR3 spans 16 amino acids. The CDR3 spells CASSGQGQLDYNEQFF. CDR3 bases: TGTGCCAGCAGCGGCCAGGGACAGCTGGACTACAATGAGCAGTTCTTC.

There are a few counts of this clonotype. J is TRBJ2-3 and V is TRBV20-1; TRBD2 matches at 10 bases. CDR1 is DFQATT, CDR2 SNEGSKA, per germline (reference sequence). Trimming removed 6 bases from V and 1 base from J; junction bases left unmatched: 7. The length of the CDR3 is 15 residues. CDR3 nucleotide sequence: TGCAGTGCACCACCCGGGACTAGCGGCACAGATACGCAGTATTTT. Its translation: CSAPPGTSGTDTQYF.

The CDR3 here is CASSETESGANVLTF. CDR3 coding DNA: TGTGCCAGCAGTGAAACGGAATCTGGGGCCAACGTCCTGACTTTC. This chain links TRBV6-4 with TRBJ2-6; no reliable D call. In germline, CDR1 is MRHNA, CDR2 SNTAGT. V lost 3 bases and J lost 1, with 7 bases in between. The CDR3 extends over 15 amino acids.

The CDR3 DNA is TGTGCCAGCAGGGGACCTGGGGATATGAACGGGGAGCTGTTTTTT. Residues: CASRGPGDMNGELFF. The chain couples TRBV7-3 to TRBJ2-2, with D perhaps given as TRBD1 or TRBD2 (5 bases each). CDR1 SGHTA and CDR2 FQGTGA come from the germline V gene. V was clipped by 6 bases and J by 7 bases, with 18 bases between them. CDR3 length: 15 residues.

V and J are TRBV12-3 or TRBV12-4 and TRBJ1-2; D call uncertain. Deletions cut 5 bases from V and 6 bases from J, with 16 bases between. The length of the CDR3 is 14 residues. CDR3 protein: CASSAEVTLHGYTF. CDR3 sequence (DNA): TGTGCCAGCAGTGCCGAGGTTACTCTTCATGGCTACACCTTC.

The V call is TRBV6-6, the J call TRBJ1-1; 10 nucleotides align to TRBD1. The germline gives CDR1 MNHNY, CDR2 SVGAGI (reference sequence). The CDR3 runs to 16 residues. V lost 5 bases and J lost 4; bases outside the gene matches: 10. CDR3 region: CASSRQGAKSSTEAFF. The CDR3 DNA reads as TGTGCCAGCAGTCGACAGGGGGCTAAGTCGTCCACTGAAGCTTTCTTT.

This clonotype was seen a few times. The rearrangement joins TRBV24-1 to TRBJ1-2; D gene unclear. Germline assignment: CDR1 KGHDR and CDR2 SFDVKD. There are 12 residues in the CDR3. V was shortened by 1 base and J by 4 bases, with 3 bases between the two germline ends. The CDR3 nucleotides read TGTGCCACCAGTGATTTTGGCTATGGCTACACCTTC. Translated: CATSDFGYGYTF.

For this clonotype: This may stem from a read error, because a much larger clone lies one nucleotide away. The chain couples TRBV5-1 to TRBJ2-7; a possible D gene is TRBD2 (7 bases). CDR3 length: 13 amino acids. V was trimmed by 4 bases and J by 6 bases, leaving 14 bases between them. Germline values: CDR1 SGHRS, CDR2 YFSETQ. The CDR3 is CASSPGEGGEQYF. The CDR3 DNA is TGCGCCAGCAGCCCGGGGGAGGGGGGCGAGCAGTACTTC.

This clonotype occurred many times. An end of the junction does not agree with germline; a read error may underlie this. This chain joins TRBV5-1 and TRBJ2-3, with 7 bases identical to TRBD1. This CDR3 is 14 amino acids long. Germline V gene sequence: CDR1 SGHRS, CDR2 YFSETQ. The CDR3 here is CASSLQGPTDTQYF. In DNA form, the CDR3 reads TGTGCCAGCAGCCTACAGGGGCCCACAGATACGCAGTATTTT.

Note on this clonotype: This may be a read error: a much more frequent sequence differs by one nucleotide. This sequence joins TRBV5-5 and TRBJ1-4; D is possibly TRBD1 (5 bases). Germline CDR1 SGHKS, CDR2 YYEKEE (reference sequence). This CDR3 has 17 residues. V lost 1 base and J lost 1, with 14 bases in between. The CDR3 spells CASSLLRGRGTNEKLFF. As DNA, the CDR3 is TGTGCCAGCAGCTTGTTGCGGGGACGGGGAACTAATGAAAAACTGTTTTTT.

The chain uses TRBV11-1 and TRBJ2-1, with TRBD2 matching over 13 bases. The CDR3 length is 24 residues. Trimming removed 4 bases from V and 10 bases from J; junction bases left unmatched: 34. CDR1 and CDR2 (germline): SGHAT, FQDESV (reference sequence). CDR3: CASSSEGLAGTRIFEFGTGREQFF. The CDR3 nucleotides are TGTGCCAGCAGCTCCGAGGGACTAGCGGGGACCCGCATCTTTGAGTTTGGGACCGGGAGGGAGCAGTTCTTC.

This clonotype has at least ten counts. The chain employs TRBV2 and TRBJ2-3; D gene ambiguous. Germline CDR1 SNHLY, CDR2 FYNNEI. V was clipped by 7 bases and J by 0 bases, with 11 bases between them. This CDR3 region has 14 residues. The CDR3: CASKVGVSTDTQYF. CDR3 sequence (DNA): TGTGCCAGCAAGGTTGGAGTTAGCACAGATACGCAGTATTTT.

This clonotype occurred many times. J is TRBJ2-5 and V is TRBV5-1, with D perhaps matching TRBD1 or TRBD2 (6 bases each). Trimming cost V 7 bases and J 0 bases, with 19 bases left between them. Germline assignment: CDR1 SGHRS and CDR2 YFSETQ. The CDR3 is 16 amino acids. The CDR3 reads CASRQTGASYQETQYF. The CDR3 nucleotides read TGCGCCAGCCGCCAAACGGGGGCCTCGTACCAAGAGACCCAGTACTTC. Full variable domain (rest looked up from reference TRBV5-1 and TRBJ2-5): KAGVTQTPRYLIKTRGQQVTLSCSPISGHRSVSWYQQTPGQGLQFLFEYFSETQRNKGNFPGRFSGRQFSNSRSEMNVSTLELGDSALYLCASRQTGASYQETQYFGPGTRLLVL.

The chain employs TRBV5-1 and TRBJ2-5; D possibly matches TRBD1 or TRBD2 (5 bases each). V lost 4 bases to trimming and J lost 11 bases, with 18 bases between them. This CDR3 contains 13 residues. Per the germline V gene, CDR1 is SGHRS and CDR2 is YFSETQ. In DNA form, the CDR3 reads TGCGCCAGCAGCGTTACAGGAGTAGGGGAGCAGTACTTC. Translating gives CASSVTGVGEQYF.

As for this clonotype: A much larger clone differs from this one at a single base, so this may be a read error. CDR3 region: CASREDRVVNIRYF. As DNA, the CDR3 is TGTGCCAGCAGAGAAGACAGGGTGGTAAACATTCGGTACTTC. The rearrangement links TRBV2 to TRBJ2-4, with TRBD1 identical over 7 bases. Germline-derived CDR1 and CDR2 are SNHLY and FYNNEI. This CDR3 is 14 amino acids long. The whole variable domain, filled in from reference TRBV2 and TRBJ2-4, reads EPEVTQTPSHQVTQMGQEVILRCVPISNHLYFYWYRQILGQKVEFLVSFYNNEISEKSEIFDDQFSVERPDGSNFTLKIRSTKLEDSAMYFCASREDRVVNIRYFGAGTRLSVL.

The rearrangement uses TRBV20-1 and TRBJ2-7, with D uncertain. Germline-derived CDR1 and CDR2 are DFQATT and SNEGSKA (reference sequence). Trimming pared 4 bases from V and 0 bases from J, leaving 13 bases between. The CDR3 consists of 14 residues. CDR3 sequence reads: CSAIPTYGSYEQYF. The CDR3 DNA follows: TGCAGTGCTATCCCCACCTACGGCTCCTACGAGCAGTACTTC.

Remarks on this clonotype: This may be a read error: a much more frequent sequence differs by one nucleotide. The V call is TRBV20-1, the J call TRBJ1-1, with D tentatively TRBD1 (6 bases). Germline CDR1 and CDR2: DFQATT and SNEGSKA (reference sequence). This CDR3 comprises 15 residues. CDR3 in amino acids: CSASLVGHTNTETFF. The CDR3, as DNA: TGCAGTGCTAGTTTGGTGGGACACACGAACACTGAAACTTTCTTT.

This clonotype has at least ten counts. The chain is built from TRBV6-5 and TRBJ2-3; 7 bases align to TRBD2. The germline V gene encodes CDR1 MNHEY and CDR2 SVGAGI. The CDR3 runs to 14 residues. Trimming took 6 bases from V and 1 from J; bases not matched to a gene: 4. In DNA form, the CDR3 reads TGTGCCAGCAGCCCAACTAGCGGCACAGATACGCAGTATTTT. Amino acid sequence: CASSPTSGTDTQYF.